A selection of T cell receptor beta chains follows, all from one sample in a study of T cells in Graves' hyperthyroidism and ophthalmopathy. TCRdb reanalysed the multiplex PCR reads using MiXCR and keeps one entry per CDR3 protein. This table has hundreds of thousands of distinct CDR3 sequences, more than 12% appearing once. Sequencing was carried out using blood. All receptors derive from a man aged 45-65 years with Graves' ophthalmopathy. The CDR3 runs from the conserved cysteine through the conserved F or W. The D gene is left open where the match is weak. Clone size is not always given. Where it is, it says once, few, many or a class for expanded clones.

clone_size	v_call	j_call	d_call	cdr3_aa	cdr3_nt
many	TRBV28	TRBJ1-2	NA	CASSPPAPSGYTF	TGTGCCAGCAGTCCCCCCGCGCCTAGCGGCTACACCTTC
NA	TRBV12-3/TRBV12-4	TRBJ2-3	NA	CASSLVSGGAGTDTQYF	TGTGCCAGCAGTTTAGTGTCTGGGGGTGCCGGCACAGATACGCAGTATTTT
once	TRBV20-1	TRBJ2-7	NA	CSARDGGESSYEQYF	TGCAGTGCTAGAGATGGTGGGGAAAGCTCCTACGAGCAGTACTTC
NA	TRBV30	TRBJ1-3	TRBD1	CAWSRGQGVVGNTIYF	TGTGCCTGGAGTCGAGGACAGGGGGTTGTTGGAAACACCATATATTTT
few	TRBV27	TRBJ2-7	NA	CASALVPGYEQYF	TGTGCCAGCGCCCTTGTCCCCGGATACGAGCAGTACTTC
NA	TRBV3-1	TRBJ2-7	TRBD2	CASSQGTSGRASYEQYF	TGTGCCAGCAGCCAAGGGACTAGCGGGAGGGCTTCCTACGAGCAGTACTTC
many	TRBV12-3/TRBV12-4	TRBJ1-1	NA	CASSNAGLMNTEAFF	TGTGCCAGCAGTAATGCAGGGCTTATGAACACTGAAGCTTTCTTT
many	TRBV2	TRBJ2-7	NA	CASSKDSRISYEQYF	TGTGCCAGCAGCAAGGACAGTCGGATTTCCTACGAGCAGTACTTC
NA	TRBV3-1	TRBJ2-7	TRBD1	CASSQDLQGPSHEQYF	TGTGCCAGCAGCCAAGATTTACAGGGGCCGTCCCACGAGCAGTACTTC
few	TRBV3-1	TRBJ2-1	TRBD1	CASSQDRASSQGWGYNEQFF	TGTGCCAGCAGCCAAGATCGGGCTAGCTCACAGGGGTGGGGCTACAATGAGCAGTTCTTC
many	TRBV3-1	TRBJ2-1	TRBD2	CASSQKGGSVLFF	TGTGCCAGCAGCCAAAAAGGCGGGAGTGTCCTGTTCTTC
few	TRBV4-1	TRBJ1-3	NA	CASSQVKVSGNTIYF	TGCGCCAGCAGCCAAGTAAAGGTCTCTGGAAACACCATATATTTT
many	TRBV3-1	TRBJ2-6	NA	CASSQGRGLLSGANVLTF	TGTGCCAGCAGCCAAGGGAGGGGGCTACTCTCTGGGGCCAACGTCCTGACTTTC
NA	TRBV5-1	TRBJ2-3	NA	CASSLNFLTDTQYF	TGCGCCAGCAGCTTGAACTTTCTCACAGATACGCAGTATTTT
few	TRBV5-1	TRBJ2-1	TRBD2	CASSSPRLAGATEQFF	TGCGCCAGCAGTTCACCCAGACTAGCGGGAGCTACTGAGCAGTTCTTC
few	TRBV12-3/TRBV12-4	TRBJ2-3	TRBD1	CASSQSQGTQYF	TGTGCCAGCAGCCAATCACAGGGGACGCAGTATTTT
many	TRBV20-1	TRBJ1-5	NA	CSARLLTGNQPQHF	TGCAGTGCTAGACTCCTAACTGGCAATCAGCCCCAGCATTTT
many	TRBV12-3/TRBV12-4	TRBJ2-7	NA	CASRPGTPIYEQYF	TGTGCCAGCAGGCCCGGGACCCCGATCTACGAGCAGTACTTC
many	TRBV6-5	TRBJ1-2	NA	CASSYSTNRNHYGYTF	TGTGCCAGCAGTTACTCGACTAACCGGAATCACTATGGCTACACCTTC
many	TRBV3-1	TRBJ1-2	TRBD1	CASSPMGTGDGYTF	TGTGCCAGCAGCCCCATGGGGACAGGGGATGGCTACACCTTC
NA	TRBV4-2	TRBJ1-4	NA	CASSQDEQMGEKLFF	TGTGCCAGCAGCCAAGATGAACAGATGGGAGAAAAACTGTTTTTT
many	TRBV6-5	TRBJ1-1	TRBD1	CASSYAQGATEAFF	TGTGCCAGCAGTTACGCCCAGGGGGCCACTGAAGCTTTCTTT
few	TRBV6-2/TRBV6-3	TRBJ2-2	NA	CASSYPPYGRGSNGELFF	TGTGCCAGCAGTTATCCCCCTTACGGGCGGGGTTCGAACGGGGAGCTGTTTTTT